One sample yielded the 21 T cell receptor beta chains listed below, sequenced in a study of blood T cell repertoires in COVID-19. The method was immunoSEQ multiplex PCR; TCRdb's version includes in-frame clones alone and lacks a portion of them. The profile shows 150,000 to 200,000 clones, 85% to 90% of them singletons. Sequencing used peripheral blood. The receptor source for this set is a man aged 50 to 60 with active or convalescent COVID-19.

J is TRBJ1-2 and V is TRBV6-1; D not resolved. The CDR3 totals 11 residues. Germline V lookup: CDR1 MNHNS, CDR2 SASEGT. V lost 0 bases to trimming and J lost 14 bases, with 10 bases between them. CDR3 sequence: CASSEAFLTTF. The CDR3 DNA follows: TGTGCCAGCAGTGAAGCGTTCCTAACTACCTTC.

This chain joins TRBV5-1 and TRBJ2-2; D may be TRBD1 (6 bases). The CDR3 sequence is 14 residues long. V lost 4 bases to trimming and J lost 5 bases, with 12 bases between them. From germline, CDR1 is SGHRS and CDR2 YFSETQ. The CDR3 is CASSQGQLTGELFF. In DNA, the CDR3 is TGCGCCAGCAGCCAAGGACAGTTGACCGGGGAGCTGTTTTTT. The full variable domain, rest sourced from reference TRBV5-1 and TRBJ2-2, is KAGVTQTPRYLIKTRGQQVTLSCSPISGHRSVSWYQQTPGQGLQFLFEYFSETQRNKGNFPGRFSGRQFSNSRSEMNVSTLELGDSALYLCASSQGQLTGELFFGEGSRLTVL.

The CDR3 bases are TGTGCCAGCAGTGCATCGACAGGGCCTGCCCATGGCTACACCTTC. This translates into CASSASTGPAHGYTF. The V and J genes are TRBV2 and TRBJ1-2; the match to TRBD1 covers 7 bases. Germline loops: CDR1 SNHLY, CDR2 FYNNEI. With V trimmed by 4 bases and J by 6 bases, 11 bases remained unmatched. There are 15 residues in the CDR3.

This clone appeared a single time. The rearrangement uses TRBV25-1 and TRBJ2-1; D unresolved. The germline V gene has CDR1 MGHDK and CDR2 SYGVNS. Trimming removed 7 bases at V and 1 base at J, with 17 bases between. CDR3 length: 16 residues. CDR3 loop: CASTTTEAVSYNEQFF. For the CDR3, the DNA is TGTGCCAGCACTACAACCGAGGCGGTTTCCTACAATGAGCAGTTCTTC.

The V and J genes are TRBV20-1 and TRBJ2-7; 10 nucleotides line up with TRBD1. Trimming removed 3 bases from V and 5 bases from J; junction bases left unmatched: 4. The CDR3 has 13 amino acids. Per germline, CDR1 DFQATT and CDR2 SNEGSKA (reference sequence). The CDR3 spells CSASQGQGNEQYF. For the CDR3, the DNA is TGCAGTGCTAGTCAGGGACAGGGGAACGAGCAGTACTTC.

CDR3 residues: CASSLEGLGLYGYTF. The CDR3, as DNA: TGTGCCAGCAGCTTGGAGGGGTTGGGGCTCTATGGCTACACCTTC. The chain links TRBV5-6 to TRBJ1-2, with a weak D call TRBD1 (5 bases). The V end lost 0 bases, the J end lost 4 bases, and 13 bases lay between the germline ends. The CDR3 has 15 residues. Germline V gives CDR1 SGHDT, CDR2 YYEEEE.

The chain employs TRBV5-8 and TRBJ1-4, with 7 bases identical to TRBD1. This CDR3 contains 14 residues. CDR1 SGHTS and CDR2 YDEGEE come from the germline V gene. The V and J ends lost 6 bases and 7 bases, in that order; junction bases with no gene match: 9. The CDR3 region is CASTLTGRIEKLFF. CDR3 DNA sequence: TGTGCCAGCACCCTGACAGGGAGAATTGAAAAACTGTTTTTT.

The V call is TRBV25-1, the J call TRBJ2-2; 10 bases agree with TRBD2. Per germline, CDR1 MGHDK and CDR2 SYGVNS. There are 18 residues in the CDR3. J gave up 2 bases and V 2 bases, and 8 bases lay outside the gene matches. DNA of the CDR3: TGTGCCAGCAGTGAACTGAAACTAGCGGGACCTAACACCGGGGAGCTGTTTTTT. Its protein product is CASSELKLAGPNTGELFF.

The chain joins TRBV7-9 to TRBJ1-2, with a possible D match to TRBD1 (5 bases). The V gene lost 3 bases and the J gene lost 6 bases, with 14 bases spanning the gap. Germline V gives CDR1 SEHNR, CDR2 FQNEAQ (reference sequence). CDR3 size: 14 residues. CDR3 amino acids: CASSFPAARDGYTF. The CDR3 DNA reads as TGTGCCAGCAGCTTTCCCGCGGCCAGGGATGGCTACACCTTC.

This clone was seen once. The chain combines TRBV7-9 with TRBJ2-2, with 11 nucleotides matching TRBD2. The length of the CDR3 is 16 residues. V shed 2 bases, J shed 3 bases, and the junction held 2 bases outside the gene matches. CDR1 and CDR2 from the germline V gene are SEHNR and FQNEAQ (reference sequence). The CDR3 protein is CASSLLAGGYTGELFF. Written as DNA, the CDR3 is TGTGCCAGCAGCTTACTAGCGGGGGGCTACACCGGGGAGCTGTTTTTT.

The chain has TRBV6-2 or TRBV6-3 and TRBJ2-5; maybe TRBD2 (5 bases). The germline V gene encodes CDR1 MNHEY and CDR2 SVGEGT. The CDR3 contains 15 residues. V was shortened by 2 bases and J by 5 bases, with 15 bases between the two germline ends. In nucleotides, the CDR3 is TGTGCCAGCAGTTACCAACCCCAAAGGAGGGAGACCCAGTACTTC. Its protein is CASSYQPQRRETQYF.

This CDR3 reads CSVDRQGLYNEQFF. The CDR3 bases are TGCAGCGTTGACCGACAGGGGCTCTATAATGAGCAGTTCTTC. The gene calls are TRBV29-1 and TRBJ2-1, with 8 bases identical to TRBD1. Germline lookup yields CDR1 SQVTM and CDR2 ANQGSEA. The CDR3 sequence is 14 residues long. The ends lost 3 bases at V and 7 bases at J; junction bases unmatched: 8.

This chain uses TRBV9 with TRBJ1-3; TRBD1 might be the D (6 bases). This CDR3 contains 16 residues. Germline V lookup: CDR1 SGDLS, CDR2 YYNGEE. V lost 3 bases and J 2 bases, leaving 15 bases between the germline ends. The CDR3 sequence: CASSGRSGVTGNTIYF. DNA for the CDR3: TGTGCCAGCAGCGGAAGATCAGGGGTGACTGGAAACACCATATATTTT.

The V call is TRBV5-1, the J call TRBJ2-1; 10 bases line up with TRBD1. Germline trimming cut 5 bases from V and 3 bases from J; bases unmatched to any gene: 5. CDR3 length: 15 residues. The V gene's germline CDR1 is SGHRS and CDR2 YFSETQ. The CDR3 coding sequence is TGCGCCAGCAGGGCCGGGACAGGGGACTACAATGAGCAGTTCTTC. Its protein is CASRAGTGDYNEQFF.

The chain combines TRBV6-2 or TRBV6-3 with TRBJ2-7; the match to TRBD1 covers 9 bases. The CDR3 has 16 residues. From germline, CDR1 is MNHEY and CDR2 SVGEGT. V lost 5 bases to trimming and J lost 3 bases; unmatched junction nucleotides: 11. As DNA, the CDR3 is TGTGCCAGCAGTAGAATACCCGGGACAGGGTTCTACGAGCAGTACTTC. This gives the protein CASSRIPGTGFYEQYF.

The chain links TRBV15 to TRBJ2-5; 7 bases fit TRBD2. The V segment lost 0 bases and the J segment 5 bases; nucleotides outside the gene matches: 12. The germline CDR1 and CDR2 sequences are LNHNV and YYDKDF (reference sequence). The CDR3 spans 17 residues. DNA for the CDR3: TGTGCCACCAGCAGAGATCTGCGTCGAGCGGGGATTGAGACCCAGTACTTC. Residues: CATSRDLRRAGIETQYF. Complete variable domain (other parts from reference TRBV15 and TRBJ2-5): DAMVIQNPRYQVTQFGKPVTLSCSQTLNHNVMYWYQQKSSQAPKLLFHYYDKDFNNEADTPDNFQSRRPNTSFCFLDIRSPGLGDTAMYLCATSRDLRRAGIETQYFGPGTRLLVL.

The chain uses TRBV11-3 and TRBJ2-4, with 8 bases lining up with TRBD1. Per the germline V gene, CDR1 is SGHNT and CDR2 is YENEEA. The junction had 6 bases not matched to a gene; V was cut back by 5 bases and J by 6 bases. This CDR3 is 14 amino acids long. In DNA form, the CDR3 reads TGTGCCAGCAGCCTGAGGGACAGGCCAAACATTCAGTACTTC. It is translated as CASSLRDRPNIQYF.

DNA for the CDR3: TGTGCCAGCAGCCCCGGACAGGGGTATGGCTACACCTTC. Residues: CASSPGQGYGYTF. This chain joins TRBV7-9 and TRBJ1-2, with TRBD1 identical over 9 bases. V was clipped by 5 bases and J by 5 bases; unmatched bases: 3. This CDR3 has 13 amino acids. CDR1 and CDR2 from the germline V gene are SEHNR and FQNEAQ (reference sequence).

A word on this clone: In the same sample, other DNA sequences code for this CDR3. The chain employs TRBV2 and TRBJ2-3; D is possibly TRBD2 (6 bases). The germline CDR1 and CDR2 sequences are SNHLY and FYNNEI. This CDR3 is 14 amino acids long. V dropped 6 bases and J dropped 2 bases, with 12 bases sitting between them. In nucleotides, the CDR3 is TGTGCCAGCAGGGGGGACTCCTCCACAGATACGCAGTATTTT. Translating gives CASRGDSSTDTQYF.

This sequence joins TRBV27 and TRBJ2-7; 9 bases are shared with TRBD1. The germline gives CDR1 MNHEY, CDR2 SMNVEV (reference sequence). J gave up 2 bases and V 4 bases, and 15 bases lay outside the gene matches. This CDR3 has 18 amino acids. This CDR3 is CASSSTFSGTGFPYEQYF. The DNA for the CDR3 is TGTGCCAGCAGTTCTACATTCTCCGGGACAGGGTTTCCCTACGAGCAGTACTTC.

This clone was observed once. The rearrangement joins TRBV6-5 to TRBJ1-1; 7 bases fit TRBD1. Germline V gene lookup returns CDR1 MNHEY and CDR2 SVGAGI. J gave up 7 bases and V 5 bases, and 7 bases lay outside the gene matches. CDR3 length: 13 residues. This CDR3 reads CASSRRQGGEAFF. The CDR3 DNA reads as TGTGCCAGCAGTCGAAGACAGGGTGGTGAAGCTTTCTTT.